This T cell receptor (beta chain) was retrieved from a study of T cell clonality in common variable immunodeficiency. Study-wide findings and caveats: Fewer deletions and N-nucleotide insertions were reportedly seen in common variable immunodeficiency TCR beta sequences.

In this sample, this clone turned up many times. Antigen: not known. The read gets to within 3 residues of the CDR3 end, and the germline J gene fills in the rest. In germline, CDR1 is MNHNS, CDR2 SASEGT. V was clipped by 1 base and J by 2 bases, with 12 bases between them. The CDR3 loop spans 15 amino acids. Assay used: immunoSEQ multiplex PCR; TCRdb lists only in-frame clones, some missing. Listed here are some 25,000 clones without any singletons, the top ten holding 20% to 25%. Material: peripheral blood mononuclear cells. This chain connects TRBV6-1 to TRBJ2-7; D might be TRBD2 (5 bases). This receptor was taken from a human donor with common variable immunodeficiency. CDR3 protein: CASSEVGAGAYEQYF. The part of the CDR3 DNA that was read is TGTGCCAGCAGTGAAGTGGGCGCCGGGGCCTACGAG.